The subject of this entry is one T cell receptor (beta chain). The antigen remains unidentified. A much larger clone sits a single nucleotide away, making a read error possible. Peripheral blood genomic DNA, not sorted cells or RNA, was the template. The entry originates in a study of T cell repertoires in aging, cancer and after chemotherapy. Study-wide background: Donors were grouped into six age bands spanning 30 or younger through 70 or older. The study, taken as a whole, reports: Age-matched healthy donors had significantly more diverse, less clonal blood TCR repertoires than untreated cancer patients. Across the chemotherapy interval, each cancer cohort showed higher median generation probability, suggesting thymic rebound. In healthy donors, age-related TCR diversity loss mainly reflected lost richness.

Rearranged V-D-J TRB sequences were amplified with a mixed TRB-A/B primer pool. TCRdb reprocessed the multiplex PCR reads with MiXCR, giving one entry per CDR3 protein. The sample holds some 2,600 distinct CDR3 sequences; more than 20% are singletons and the top ten take 9% to 9.5%. The receptor comes from a human donor with a solid tumor. The sequencing input was blood.

CDR3 residues: CASRTGDYDYTF. For the CDR3, the DNA is TGTGCCAGCAGGACAGGGGATTATGACTACACCTTC. The rearrangement links TRBV6-5 to TRBJ1-2, with 8 bases that match TRBD1. The CDR3 totals 12 residues. Germline V gene sequence: CDR1 MNHEY, CDR2 SVGAGI.